The clone carrying this T cell receptor beta chain was seen only a few times. The antigen is undetermined. Trimming left V 8 bases short and J 6 bases short, with 11 bases between. The germline V gene has CDR1 MNHEY and CDR2 SMNVEV (reference sequence). The CDR3 runs 13 residues. This entry is derived from a study of CD8 T cells in ankylosing spondylitis. Study-level points and caveats: Within matched ankylosing spondylitis synovial fluid, disease-linked clones were reportedly significantly enriched. For ankylosing spondylitis blood, a TCR beta motif of under ten highly homologous variants appeared characteristic. A CD8+ phenotype characterized the disease-linked clones, which were relatively rare in peripheral blood. Some of these motif variants have turned up before, in reports on reactive arthritis synovial fluid and blood.

Generation of TCR beta libraries employed quantitative 5'-RACE incorporating molecular barcodes. TCRdb re-called the 5' RACE reads with MiXCR, one entry per CDR3 protein. The sample has 350,000 to 450,000 distinct CDR3 sequences; 25% to 30% are singletons. The clonotype comes from a male donor with ankylosing spondylitis. The source material was blood, either unsorted or a sorted T cell fraction (not recorded which). The V gene is TRBV27, the J gene TRBJ1-6, with unresolved D. CDR3 sequence: CASRLGSNSPLHF. CDR3 nucleotides: TGTGCCAGCCGTCTCGGGAGTAATTCACCCCTCCACTTT.